This T cell receptor (beta chain) appears in the sequencing data of a study of blood T cell repertoires in COVID-19. Overall study: COVID-19 samples collected from the United States, Italy and Spain covered acute and convalescent phases. The cDNA or gDNA used as material had been derived from T cells, B-cell-depleted T cells, or PBMCs.

Between the trimmed V and J ends, which lost 5 bases and 6 bases, there was a span of 12 bases. Germline V lookup: CDR1 SEHNR, CDR2 FQNEAQ (reference sequence). The CDR3 sequence is 13 residues long. Data came from immunoSEQ multiplex PCR; TCRdb stores just in-frame clones and leaves some out. The sample has approximately 280,000 clones, about nine tenths seen once. Participants were aged about 18 to 100 years from around 24 US areas. The study assigned cohorts using participant-reported clinical history. This receptor was obtained from a woman aged 60-70 years who had recovered from COVID-19. This chain connects TRBV7-9 to TRBJ2-3; TRBD2 is a possible D gene (5 bases). Sequenced input: PBMCs or T cells enriched from blood (not recorded which). The CDR3 spells CASSPGLADTQYF. CDR3 nucleotides: TGTGCCAGCAGCCCTGGGTTAGCGGATACGCAGTATTTT.